This TCR beta chain was captured in a study of T cell repertoires in cytomegalovirus infection. Turning to the study itself: Epitope selection comprised recently identified HLA-C-restricted CMV epitopes and well-studied HLA-B-restricted CMV epitopes. Based on public TCR beta signatures, there were indications of CMV infection and of a matching HLA type.

A few counts support this clonotype. The target antigen is unknown. Study-wide results and limits: Accumulated public TCR beta family frequency recognized individuals carrying CMV together with the relevant HLA. In two of eight donors, the top clonotype was HLA-C-restricted CMV-specific.

Germline V gene data show CDR1 as LNHDA and CDR2 as SQIVND (reference sequence). The CDR3 runs 16 residues. With 0 bases clipped from V and 5 bases from J, the junction kept 6 bases outside the gene matches. TCRdb processed the reads anew with MiXCR; each CDR3 protein has one entry. The table shows around 300,000 distinct CDR3 sequences, with under 25% occurring only once. This clonotype was obtained from a human donor in good health (CMV status not recorded). Some clones in this sample may be carry-over from other donors' samples. Material: cultured PBMCs, obtained from culture after CMV antigen stimulation. This rearrangement joins TRBV19 to TRBJ2-2, with 7 bases fitting TRBD2. The DNA of the CDR3 is TGTGCCAGTAGTATAGACGGCGGGAGCTGGACCGGGGAGCTGTTTTTT. Its translation is CASSIDGGSWTGELFF.